This is a list of T cell receptor beta chains from one sample in a study of T cell responses to AZD1222 COVID-19 vaccine. Produced via immunoSEQ multiplex PCR; TCRdb's table is partial and in-frame only. Among roughly 100,000 clones listed, less than 95% were seen once. Sequencing was performed on peripheral blood, taken on day 0 of AZD1222 vaccination. The source of these receptors is an adult in good health. Each CDR3 is given with its conserved first and last residue. A D gene is named only where the DNA matches it firmly. Some rows mark clone size as missing; the rest say once, few, many or name a class of expanded clone.

V	D	J	size	DNA	CDR3
TRBV19	.	TRBJ2-7	.	TGTGCCAGTAGTATAGCCCCCGGCAGAGACGAGCAGTACTTC	CASSIAPGRDEQYF
TRBV2	.	TRBJ2-1	.	TGTGCCAGCAGTGAAAGGACAGCTAAGAATGAGCAGTTCTTC	CASSERTAKNEQFF
TRBV30	.	TRBJ2-7	.	TGTGCCTGGAGTCCCCGGGGCCCTGGAGTTTACTTC	CAWSPRGPGVYF
TRBV9	.	TRBJ1-2	.	TGTGCCAGCAGCGTAGGGGGCCGGGGGCTCTATGGCTACACCTTC	CASSVGGRGLYGYTF
TRBV28	TRBD1	TRBJ1-5	.	TGTGCCAGCAGTTCCGGGGGACAGGCAAGCAATCAGCCCCAGCATTTT	CASSSGGQASNQPQHF
TRBV14	.	TRBJ1-2	once	TGTGCCAGCAGCCCCTCCCCGTATGGCTACACCTTC	CASSPSPYGYTF
TRBV7-9	TRBD1	TRBJ2-5	.	TGTGCCAGCAGCTTATCGACAGGGGCTTGGGAGACCCAGTACTTC	CASSLSTGAWETQYF
TRBV4-1	TRBD1	TRBJ2-2	.	TGCGCCAGCAGAGGGACAGGCATTACCGGGGAGCTGTTTTTT	CASRGTGITGELFF
TRBV27	.	TRBJ1-5	.	TGTGCCAGCAGTCCCAGGCTCAATCAGCCCCAGCATTTT	CASSPRLNQPQHF
TRBV19	.	TRBJ1-1	.	TGTGCCAGTAGTATGAATGGACAGTGGGGGAGCACTGAAGCTTTCTTT	CASSMNGQWGSTEAFF
TRBV15	TRBD1	TRBJ1-5	.	TGTGCCACCTCAGGGGGGGGGAATCAGCCCCAGCATTTT	CATSGGGNQPQHF
TRBV25-1	.	TRBJ2-1	.	TGTGCCAGCAGTGACGACAATGAGCAGTTCTTC	CASSDDNEQFF
TRBV29-1	TRBD1	TRBJ1-4	.	TGCAGCGTAACAGGGGATACTAATGAAAAACTGTTTTTT	CSVTGDTNEKLFF